Below are 13 T cell receptor beta chains sequenced from a single sample in a study of T cells after posttransplantation cyclophosphamide. Busulfan-fludarabine conditioning, marrow transplant, and cyclophosphamide on days +3 and +4 were administered. The assay was immunoSEQ multiplex PCR, and TCRdb's table has in-frame clones only and misses some. The table records roughly 20,000 clones, around 90% of them present only once. The specimen was PBMCs, collected after allogeneic stem cell transplant with posttransplant cyclophosphamide. These receptors came from a female patient aged 35-55 years who received an allogeneic stem cell transplant from a related donor, was CMV-positive, and had no GVHD. Some T cells may possibly be graft donor cells.

V gene TRBV19 combines with J gene TRBJ2-5; possible D gene TRBD2, 5 bases. The CDR3 has 15 residues. The germline CDR1 and CDR2 sequences are LNHDA and SQIVND (reference sequence). V gave up 7 bases and J gave up 1 base, with 16 bases separating them. The chain's CDR3 is CASTIGTGIQETQYF. In DNA, the CDR3 is TGTGCCAGTACCATCGGTACGGGAATCCAAGAGACCCAGTACTTC.

This chain uses TRBV5-4 with TRBJ1-1, with a tentative D call TRBD1 (5 bases). The V end lost 7 bases, the J end lost 0 bases, and 10 bases lay between the germline ends. CDR3 length: 13 amino acids. Germline CDR1 SGHNT, CDR2 YYREEE (reference sequence). CDR3: CASLGDLNTEAFF. CDR3 coding DNA: TGTGCCAGCCTAGGGGACTTGAACACTGAAGCTTTCTTT.

The chain is built from TRBV27 and TRBJ2-7; TRBD2 matches 10 bases. The ends lost 6 bases at V and 4 bases at J; junction bases unmatched: 3. The length of the CDR3 is 13 residues. Germline values: CDR1 MNHEY, CDR2 SMNVEV (reference sequence). The CDR3 sequence: CASRGLAAYEQYF. CDR3 coding DNA: TGTGCCAGCAGAGGACTAGCGGCATACGAGCAGTACTTC.

The V gene is TRBV9, the J gene TRBJ2-5; D is perhaps TRBD2 (6 bases). Germline V gives CDR1 SGDLS, CDR2 YYNGEE. This CDR3 is 14 amino acids long. Trimming took off 3 bases at V and 4 bases at J, with 13 bases between the two ends. For the CDR3, the DNA is TGTGCCAGCAGCGCGGGACTCCCTGGAGAGACCCAGTACTTC. Translated, it gives CASSAGLPGETQYF. Full variable domain (missing parts from reference TRBV9 and TRBJ2-5): DSGVTQTPKHLITATGQRVTLRCSPRSGDLSVYWYQQSLDQGLQFLIQYYNGEERAKGNILERFSAQQFPDLHSELNLSSLELGDSALYFCASSAGLPGETQYFGPGTRLLVL.

The chain has TRBV28 and TRBJ2-2; 11 nucleotides align to TRBD2. Germline lookup yields CDR1 MDHEN and CDR2 SYDVKM. J gave up 5 bases and V 5 bases, and 4 bases lay outside the gene matches. This CDR3 has 15 residues. CDR3 amino acids: CASSTRTSGTGELFF. The CDR3 coding sequence is TGTGCCAGCAGTACGAGGACTAGCGGGACCGGGGAGCTGTTTTTT.

This chain links TRBV4-3 with TRBJ2-5; 8 positions agree with TRBD1. CDR1 LGHNA and CDR2 YSLEER come from the germline V gene. With V trimmed by 2 bases and J by 0 bases, 11 bases remained unmatched. The CDR3 is 18 residues long. In DNA form, the CDR3 reads TGCGCCAGCAGCCAATCTCCTCCGGGACAGGTTTACCAAGAGACCCAGTACTTC. Protein sequence: CASSQSPPGQVYQETQYF.

The genes are TRBV29-1 and TRBJ1-1; TRBD1 matches 7 bases. V lost 8 bases and J lost 0; bases outside the gene matches: 6. The CDR3 length is 13 residues. CDR1 and CDR2 from the germline V gene are SQVTM and ANQGSEA. CDR3 nucleotides: TGCAGCTCCACCGGGACAGTGAACACTGAAGCTTTCTTT. Residues: CSSTGTVNTEAFF.

V usage is TRBV9 and J usage is TRBJ2-3; possibly TRBD1 for D (6 bases). The ends were cut back, 5 bases at V and 3 bases at J, with 13 bases in the middle. In germline, CDR1 is SGDLS, CDR2 YYNGEE. The CDR3 has 14 amino acids. The CDR3 is CASRAGEITDTQYF. The CDR3 DNA sequence: TGTGCCAGCAGGGCAGGGGAGATAACAGATACGCAGTATTTT.

The V call is TRBV27, the J call TRBJ2-7, with 8 bases that match TRBD2. The CDR3 contains 13 residues. Germline lookup yields CDR1 MNHEY and CDR2 SMNVEV (reference sequence). V gave up 6 bases and J gave up 6 bases; unmatched junction bases: 7. The chain's CDR3 is CASSRRGAGEQYF. The CDR3 nucleotides read TGTGCCAGCAGCCGGCGGGGGGCCGGCGAGCAGTACTTC.

The chain combines TRBV2 with TRBJ2-4; weak D call: TRBD1 (6 bases). Germline CDR1 reads SNHLY; CDR2 reads FYNNEI. This CDR3 comprises 14 residues. Trimming pared 7 bases from V and 0 bases from J, leaving 10 bases between. The CDR3 spells CASTPGVAKNIQYF. The CDR3, as DNA: TGTGCCAGCACACCAGGGGTAGCCAAAAACATTCAGTACTTC.

The gene calls are TRBV27 and TRBJ1-1; 8 positions match TRBD1. The germline gives CDR1 MNHEY, CDR2 SMNVEV (reference sequence). V was clipped by 2 bases and J by 5 bases; unmatched bases: 1. CDR3 length: 13 residues. Written as DNA, the CDR3 is TGTGCCAGCAGTTTACAGGGGGCGACTGAAGCTTTCTTT. It yields the protein CASSLQGATEAFF.

The chain carries TRBV9 and TRBJ1-4; D gene ambiguous. The germline V gene encodes CDR1 SGDLS and CDR2 YYNGEE. The CDR3 contains 15 residues. Trimming removed 0 bases from V and 0 bases from J, with 6 bases in between. The CDR3 DNA is TGTGCCAGCAGCGTAGCCCTTGCAACTAATGAAAAACTGTTTTTT. Translated: CASSVALATNEKLFF.

The gene calls are TRBV28 and TRBJ2-7; D ambiguous. The CDR3 spans 13 residues. Trimming stripped 2 bases from V and 7 bases from J, with 12 bases between. Germline loops: CDR1 MDHEN, CDR2 SYDVKM. Here the CDR3 reads CASSLKATREQYF. The CDR3, as DNA: TGTGCCAGCAGTTTAAAGGCTACGAGGGAGCAGTACTTC. The full variable domain, in which reference TRBV28 and TRBJ2-7 provide the parts outside the CDR3, is DVKVTQSSRYLVKRTGEKVFLECVQDMDHENMFWYRQDPGLGLRLIYFSYDVKMKEKGDIPEGYSVSREKKERFSLILESASTNQTSMYLCASSLKATREQYFGPGTRLTVT.